The 10 T cell receptor beta chains below were found in one sample sequenced in a study of CD8 T cells in ankylosing spondylitis. Notes on the study in general: It appeared that ankylosing spondylitis blood was characterized by a TCR beta motif of several highly homologous variants.

The antigens for these receptors are not known. TCRdb passed the 5' RACE reads through MiXCR, listing each CDR3 protein once. The sample has under 850,000 distinct CDR3 sequences, around 19% seen once. Material for sequencing was blood, either unsorted or a sorted T cell fraction (not recorded which). Receptors were obtained from a male donor with ankylosing spondylitis.

The chain uses TRBV12-3 or TRBV12-4 and TRBJ1-2, with D uncertain. The CDR3 covers 15 residues. V was trimmed by 5 bases and J by 4 bases, leaving 17 bases between them. CDR3 protein: CASSLTDDRPYGYTF. The CDR3, as DNA: TGTGCCAGCAGTCTCACGGACGATCGTCCCTATGGCTACACCTTC.

This clonotype was observed a few times. The rearrangement links TRBV10-3 to TRBJ1-2; D call uncertain. The CDR3 loop spans 15 amino acids. In germline, CDR1 is ENHRY, CDR2 SYGVKD. The V and J ends lost 5 bases and 3 bases respectively, with 16 bases between them. This chain's CDR3 is CAISSDPKADYGYTF. CDR3 in DNA: TGTGCCATCAGTTCTGACCCAAAAGCGGACTATGGCTACACCTTC.

The chain couples TRBV20-1 to TRBJ1-3; tentatively, D is TRBD1 (5 bases). The germline V gene encodes CDR1 DFQATT and CDR2 SNEGSKA (reference sequence). Trimming cost V 1 base and J 3 bases, with 10 bases left between them. The CDR3 consists of 14 residues. The CDR3 protein is CSARGQSRGNTIYF. CDR3 nucleotide sequence: TGCAGTGCTAGAGGACAGTCGCGTGGAAACACCATATATTTT.

The chain carries TRBV20-1 and TRBJ2-5; the match to TRBD2 covers 11 bases. This CDR3 is built from 16 residues. Germline V gene sequence: CDR1 DFQATT, CDR2 SNEGSKA (reference sequence). The V gene end was trimmed by 6 bases and the J gene end by 5 bases; junction bases not matched to a gene: 14. CDR3 DNA: TGCAGTGCCACACATAGCGGGGGGGCCGGACGGGAGACCCAGTACTTC. Protein sequence: CSATHSGGAGRETQYF.

This clonotype was picked up a small number of times. The chain joins TRBV11-2 to TRBJ2-1, with 16 bases fitting TRBD2. Germline V lookup: CDR1 SGHAT, CDR2 FQNNGV. Losses at the gene ends were 7 bases for V and 8 bases for J; bases not matched to a gene: 5. The CDR3 contains 15 residues. DNA of the CDR3: TGTGCCAGCACCTCCGGGACTAGCGGGGGGGATGAGCAGTTCTTC. It is translated as CASTSGTSGGDEQFF.

This chain joins TRBV28 and TRBJ2-1, with D possibly being TRBD2 (5 bases). CDR1 is MDHEN and CDR2 is SYDVKM in the germline V gene. V lost 1 base and J lost 10, with 11 bases in between. The CDR3 runs to 13 residues. The CDR3 loop is CASSLLSQREQFF. CDR3 coding DNA: TGTGCCAGCAGTTTATTAAGCCAGCGGGAGCAGTTCTTC.

V gene TRBV12-3 or TRBV12-4 combines with J gene TRBJ2-3; D is ambiguous. CDR3 length: 15 residues. V shed 3 bases and J shed 6 bases, with 16 bases lying between them. The CDR3 region is CASSLRTPQYDTQYF. As DNA, the CDR3 is TGTGCCAGCAGTTTGAGGACCCCGCAATATGATACGCAGTATTTT.

The gene calls are TRBV10-3 and TRBJ2-1; no clear D. Germline V gives CDR1 ENHRY, CDR2 SYGVKD. V lost 2 bases and J lost 6, with 14 bases in between. There are 15 residues in the CDR3. As DNA, the CDR3 is TGTGCCATCAGTGAGGCGATCGGAGTTGGCAATGAGCAGTTCTTC. This encodes CAISEAIGVGNEQFF.

The chain has TRBV29-1 and TRBJ1-1, with unresolved D. The length of the CDR3 is 13 residues. Deletions cut 5 bases from V and 0 bases from J, with 10 bases between. Germline loops: CDR1 SQVTM, CDR2 ANQGSEA. The CDR3 region is CSVRYDVNTEAFF. DNA for the CDR3: TGCAGCGTTAGGTACGACGTGAACACTGAAGCTTTCTTT.

This clonotype has just a few counts. The chain carries TRBV7-9 and TRBJ1-1, with TRBD1 matching 7 bases. The V segment lost 5 bases and the J segment 5 bases; nucleotides outside the gene matches: 11. CDR3 length: 15 amino acids. CDR1 and CDR2 (germline): SEHNR, FQNEAQ (reference sequence). The CDR3, as DNA: TGTGCCAGCAGCGGAAGGACAGGAGAAGAAACTGAAGCTTTCTTT. It yields the protein CASSGRTGEETEAFF. The full variable domain, with the rest looked up from reference TRBV7-9 and TRBJ1-1, is DTGVSQNPRHKITKRGQNVTFRCDPISEHNRLYWYRQTLGQGPEFLTYFQNEAQLEKSRLLSDRFSAERPKGSFSTLEIQRTEQGDSAMYLCASSGRTGEETEAFFGQGTRLTVV.